This T cell receptor (beta chain) derives from a study of human T cells and chemical hapten exposure (dated by TCRdb to about 2021). With respect to the entire study: For sensitization, 2% DPC in acetone was applied to a roughly 2 cm by roughly 2 cm area of upper inner arm skin. Patients additionally received weekly therapeutic DPC doses to the scalp throughout the roughly 25-week study period. Patch testing was done on the upper back using Finn chambers containing 0.01% DPC, and results were scored after 6 days according to International Contact Dermatitis Research Group standards. Alopecia areata with under or over 50% scalp involvement, alopecia totalis and alopecia universalis were represented in the patient cohort, which was mostly female. Libraries were combined into a pool for sequencing, and differences in TCR yield between samples came mainly from small differences in library volumes within the pool. Peripheral blood TCR repertoire changes were tracked in vivo in alopecia patients during primary and secondary sensitization to the hapten diphenylcyclopropenone (DPC). Blood samples were taken from patients before sensitization (week 0) and at 2, 6 and about 24 weeks after DPC sensitization. Twenty-nine alopecia patients gave blood for TCR sequencing at one to four time points (pre-sensitization, 2, 6 and 24 weeks).

The label giving this sample's time point can be read as: patch test 2, 6 weeks after DPC sensitization. Explained via the paper, the treatment or condition label denotes: therapeutic diphenylcyclopropenone sensitization with weekly scalp DPC. Blood at each patch-test visit was drawn before the patch test was applied. Eligible patients were aged 18 to 70, diagnosed with alopecia, deemed suitable for DPC therapy, and excluded if pregnant. Total RNA was isolated from unfractionated whole blood collected in Tempus Blood RNA tubes. The germline V gene supplies CDR1 SQVTM and CDR2 ANQGSEA. The CDR3 runs 13 amino acids, cysteine and phenylalanine included. Here the CDR3 DNA is all that survives: 39 bases in frame from base 1. The junction shows trimming of 3 bases on V and 3 bases on J, plus 9 bases between the germline ends. Libraries were prepared through RACE. Sequencing relied on a NextSeq 500. During library preparation, unique molecular identifiers were attached to individual cDNA molecules so that TCRs could be counted in a quantitative, reproducible way. For every blood RNA sample, sequencing covered both the TCR alpha and TCR beta chains. On the authors' methods: The median number of TCRs per sample was around 96,000, ranging from roughly 23,224 to 690,600. The Decombinator software suite was used to annotate the V, J and CDR3 of the TCR reads. For PS versus PT1 abundance plots, all samples were subsampled to the same number of TCRs (28,000). TCRs were defined as expanded if absent before sensitization and observed at least eight times at the 2-week time point. TCRdb itself trimmed the public reads at Q25 with fastp, ran MiXCR and retained productive beta chains. Every distinct CDR3 protein forms one entry, paired with its most common genes and DNA. TCRdb assigned the V and J calls; the authors' analysis was not used. For this sample the table gives around 360,000 distinct CDR3 sequences, of which about 6% were detected only once. The ten largest clones add up to around 6% of the sample.

This clonotype was recorded many times. This clone's antigen is unknown. No much larger clonotype is one base removed from it; base qualities were not supplied. What the work shows at the level of the full study, not this receptor alone: Because all patients had alopecia, a presumed autoimmune disease, the immune response of the patients might differ from that of healthy individuals. Compared with pre-sensitization or healthy control sets, expanded TCRs formed significantly more large CDR3 similarity clusters, which is consistent with antigen-driven responses. No change with DPC sensitization was found in the number of TCRs above 1 in 1000 frequency, and no evidence of global repertoire structure alterations was found. Patch test score correlated positively with the number of PT1 expanded TCRs, reaching significance at thresholds 8, 16 and 32 but not at 4. After repeated subsampling, the strength of the expansion versus patch-test correlation and the threshold at which it became significant changed.

The chain couples TRBV29-1 to TRBJ2-4, with no reliable assignment of the D segment. The source of this sequence is a woman under 30 with alopecia areata. Some clones in this sample may be carry-over from other donors' samples. The sequenced sample was whole blood, obtained in connection with sensitization to the hapten diphenylcyclopropenone (DPC). The nucleotide sequence is given as TGCAGCGTTGAGTTCGGTGGCAAAAACATTCAGTACTTC. Its protein product is CSVEFGGKNIQYF.